These 21 T cell receptor beta chains share one sample of origin, sequenced in a study of blood T cell repertoires in COVID-19. Libraries were prepared by immunoSEQ multiplex PCR; TCRdb keeps only in-frame clonotypes and omits some of them. The repertoire holds about 250,000 clones, with around 90% as singletons. Sequencing was carried out using peripheral blood. The receptor set was obtained from a woman in her 30s with acute or convalescent COVID-19.

V is TRBV24-1 and J is TRBJ1-5, with TRBD1 matching 8 bases. This CDR3 contains 17 residues. CDR1 and CDR2 from the germline V gene are KGHDR and SFDVKD. Trimming took 3 bases from V and 2 from J; bases not matched to a gene: 8. CDR3 protein: CATSDPGGQGGNQPQHF. CDR3 DNA: TGTGCCACCAGTGATCCGGGTGGACAGGGAGGCAATCAGCCCCAGCATTTT.

The chain joins TRBV27 to TRBJ2-5; D possibly corresponds to TRBD2 (5 bases). Germline-derived CDR1 and CDR2 are MNHEY and SMNVEV (reference sequence). V lost 5 bases and J lost 2, with 12 bases in between. This CDR3 spans 14 amino acids. DNA for the CDR3: TGTGCCAGCAGTCCCCGTCAGCGGCAAGAGACCCAGTACTTC. This encodes CASSPRQRQETQYF.

The V gene is TRBV4-2, the J gene TRBJ1-4; no clear D. CDR1 and CDR2 (germline): LGHNA, YNFKEQ. Trimming cost V 4 bases and J 4 bases, with 10 bases left between them. This CDR3 comprises 14 residues. The CDR3 bases are TGTGCCAGCAGCCCTCGACGGAGTAATGAAAAACTGTTTTTT. This gives the protein CASSPRRSNEKLFF.

This chain uses TRBV7-6 with TRBJ1-4; D gene unclear. The germline V gene encodes CDR1 SGHVS and CDR2 FNYEAQ. The CDR3 has 13 residues. V shed 2 bases and J shed 8 bases, with 9 bases lying between them. In DNA form, the CDR3 reads TGTGCCAGCAGCTTACGGGAGAGGGAAAAACTGTTTTTT. Translating gives CASSLREREKLFF.

V is TRBV19 and J is TRBJ1-6; 9 positions agree with TRBD1. Germline V gene sequence: CDR1 LNHDA, CDR2 SQIVND (reference sequence). Trimming at V came to 5 bases and at J to 0 bases, leaving 14 bases not matched to a gene. This CDR3 has 20 residues. CDR3 bases: TGTGCCAGTAGTCTCCGCTCACAACAGGGGGCGAGCTCCTATAATTCACCCCTCCACTTT. The encoded protein is CASSLRSQQGASSYNSPLHF.

This clone was seen a single time. V gene TRBV6-4 combines with J gene TRBJ2-3; 8 bases match TRBD1. Germline CDR1 is MRHNA and CDR2 is SNTAGT. This CDR3 comprises 14 residues. The V segment lost 3 bases and the J segment 4 bases; nucleotides outside the gene matches: 3. The CDR3 loop reads CASSEGQGSDTQYF. DNA of the CDR3: TGTGCCAGCAGTGAAGGACAGGGATCAGATACGCAGTATTTT.

The chain is built from TRBV5-1 and TRBJ2-1; 8 nucleotides match TRBD1. This CDR3 region has 15 residues. Germline V gene sequence: CDR1 SGHRS, CDR2 YFSETQ. V was clipped by 0 bases and J by 2 bases; unmatched bases: 1. For the CDR3, the DNA is TGCGCCAGCAGCTTGGTGGACAGGGCCTACAATGAGCAGTTCTTC. Its translation is CASSLVDRAYNEQFF.

The genes are TRBV7-2 and TRBJ1-5, with 7 bases lining up with TRBD1. CDR1 and CDR2 from the germline V gene are SGHTA and FQGNSA. The CDR3 runs to 14 residues. Losses at the gene ends were 5 bases for V and 5 bases for J; bases not matched to a gene: 6. The CDR3 region is CASSTRQGDQPQHF. The CDR3 DNA is TGTGCCAGCAGCACCCGACAGGGAGATCAGCCCCAGCATTTT.

The chain links TRBV7-6 to TRBJ2-3; TRBD2 aligns across 12 bases. The CDR3 is made up of 17 amino acids. In germline, CDR1 is SGHVS, CDR2 FNYEAQ. With 5 bases clipped from V and 0 bases from J, the junction kept 6 bases outside the gene matches. The CDR3 region has the DNA TGTGCCAGCAGCGCAACCGGGACTAGCGGGAGCACAGATACGCAGTATTTT. Residues: CASSATGTSGSTDTQYF.

The CDR3 coding sequence is TGTGCCAGCAGCCCGGGAGGGGGGGACAATCAGCCCCAGCATTTT. Translation gives CASSPGGGDNQPQHF. This rearrangement joins TRBV4-2 to TRBJ1-5, with D tentatively TRBD1 (6 bases). Germline V gene sequence: CDR1 LGHNA, CDR2 YNFKEQ. The CDR3 is 15 amino acids. The V end lost 4 bases, the J end lost 3 bases, and 13 bases lay between the germline ends.

V usage is TRBV5-1 and J usage is TRBJ2-7; 10 nucleotides align to TRBD1. The ends lost 0 bases at V and 2 bases at J; junction bases unmatched: 5. The CDR3 runs to 16 residues. Germline lookup yields CDR1 SGHRS and CDR2 YFSETQ. Here the CDR3 reads CASSLDQDRGPYEQYF. The CDR3 DNA is TGCGCCAGCAGCTTGGATCAAGACAGGGGGCCCTACGAGCAGTACTTC.

The rearrangement uses TRBV11-2 and TRBJ2-2; TRBD2 matches at 11 bases. The V gene's germline CDR1 is SGHAT and CDR2 FQNNGV. The CDR3 totals 15 residues. The junction had 3 bases not matched to a gene; V was cut back by 5 bases and J by 4 bases. CDR3 bases: TGTGCCAGCAGCGTGACTAGCGGGGTCACCGGGGAGCTGTTTTTT. Its translation is CASSVTSGVTGELFF.

The chain combines TRBV5-6 with TRBJ2-7; 9 nucleotides agree with TRBD2. This CDR3 comprises 16 residues. Per the germline V gene, CDR1 is SGHDT and CDR2 is YYEEEE. J was trimmed by 0 bases and V by 4 bases; bases with no gene match: 8. The CDR3 nucleotides read TGTGCCAGCAGCCTCCGACTAGCGGTGATCTCCTACGAGCAGTACTTC. It codes for CASSLRLAVISYEQYF. The whole variable domain, remainder taken from reference TRBV5-6 and TRBJ2-7, is DAGVTQSPTHLIKTRGQQVTLRCSPKSGHDTVSWYQQALGQGPQFIFQYYEEEERQRGNFPDRFSGHQFPNYSSELNVNALLLGDSALYLCASSLRLAVISYEQYFGPGTRLTVT.

V is TRBV3-1 (or the pseudogene TRBV3-2) and J is TRBJ2-2; 12 bases line up with TRBD2. With V trimmed by 5 bases and J by 6 bases, 7 bases remained unmatched. The CDR3 totals 16 residues. Germline V gives CDR1 LGHDT, CDR2 YNNKEL (reference sequence). The CDR3 DNA is TGTGCCAGCAGCAAACGGACTAGCGGGATCCCCGGGGAGCTGTTTTTT. Translation: CASSKRTSGIPGELFF.

The chain carries TRBV19 and TRBJ2-4; a weak D match, TRBD1 (6 bases). The CDR3 loop spans 14 amino acids. Germline V gives CDR1 LNHDA, CDR2 SQIVND (reference sequence). Trimming cost V 2 bases and J 1 base, with 6 bases left between them. CDR3: CASSIQGAKNIQYF. The CDR3 coding sequence is TGTGCCAGTAGTATACAGGGGGCCAAAAACATTCAGTACTTC. The variable domain in full, completed from reference TRBV19 and TRBJ2-4, reads DGGITQSPKYLFRKEGQNVTLSCEQNLNHDAMYWYRQDPGQGLRLIYYSQIVNDFQKGDIAEGYSVSREKKESFPLTVTSAQKNPTAFYLCASSIQGAKNIQYFGAGTRLSVL.

This chain joins TRBV12-5 and TRBJ1-2; no reliable D call. The V gene lost 2 bases and the J gene lost 8 bases, with 12 bases spanning the gap. This CDR3 is built from 13 residues. Germline CDR1 and CDR2: LGHNT and FRNRAP. The CDR3 region has the DNA TGTGCTAGTGGTTTGCGGGAGTTAGAAGGCTACACCTTC. It specifies CASGLRELEGYTF.

This clone was counted a single time. The V and J genes are TRBV18 and TRBJ2-7; unclear D gene. The CDR3 contains 15 residues. The V and J ends lost 1 base and 2 bases respectively, with 12 bases between them. The germline gives CDR1 KGHSH, CDR2 LQKENI. In nucleotides, the CDR3 is TGTGCCAGCTCACCACGCCAAGCGAATACCTACGAGCAGTACTTC. This gives the protein CASSPRQANTYEQYF.

The chain carries TRBV7-8 and TRBJ1-1; D is ambiguous. V dropped 5 bases and J dropped 3 bases, with 13 bases sitting between them. The CDR3 extends over 14 amino acids. The V gene's germline CDR1 is SGHVS and CDR2 FQNEAQ. The CDR3 is CASSPWDSDTEAFF. The CDR3 coding sequence is TGTGCCAGCAGCCCGTGGGATAGCGACACTGAAGCTTTCTTT. Using reference TRBV7-8 and TRBJ1-1 for the parts outside the CDR3, the full variable domain is GAGVSQSPRYKVAKRGQDVALRCDPISGHVSLFWYQQALGQGPEFLTYFQNEAQLDKSGLPSDRFFAERPEGSVSTLKIQRTQQEDSAVYLCASSPWDSDTEAFFGQGTRLTVV.

This chain links TRBV19 with TRBJ2-7; 7 nucleotides agree with TRBD1. Looked up from germline, CDR1 is LNHDA and CDR2 is SQIVND (reference sequence). The CDR3 loop spans 15 amino acids. V lost 0 bases to trimming and J lost 2 bases; unmatched junction nucleotides: 4. This CDR3 reads CASSIEGTETYEQYF. The CDR3 DNA follows: TGTGCCAGTAGTATAGAGGGGACAGAGACCTACGAGCAGTACTTC.

This clone has more than one count but fewer than ten. The genes are TRBV27 and TRBJ1-1; the D gene is possibly TRBD1 (5 bases). CDR3 length equals 13 residues. V lost 6 bases, J lost 6 bases, and 14 bases lay in between. Germline values: CDR1 MNHEY, CDR2 SMNVEV (reference sequence). The DNA of the CDR3 is TGTGCCAGCAGGGATGGGGCGACCTCTGAAGCTTTCTTT. It translates to CASRDGATSEAFF.

The chain employs TRBV30 and TRBJ2-7, with TRBD1 as a possible D gene (7 bases). CDR3 length: 15 residues. Trimming took off 2 bases at V and 0 bases at J, with 14 bases between the two ends. Looked up from germline, CDR1 is GTSNPN and CDR2 is SVGIG (reference sequence). The DNA for the CDR3 is TGTGCCTGGAGTCTCAGGGGGGAGGTCTCCTACGAGCAGTACTTC. The encoded protein is CAWSLRGEVSYEQYF.